This T cell receptor (beta chain) stems from a study of control samples from healthy donors and cancer patients. Only in-frame clones appear in the TCRdb table, and some are missing; sequencing was by immunoSEQ multiplex PCR. The sample has roughly 92,000 clones; roughly nine tenths are singletons. Trimming at V came to 0 bases and at J to 4 bases, leaving 5 bases not matched to a gene. From germline, CDR1 is MGHRA and CDR2 YSYEKL. This CDR3 spans 16 amino acids. Specimen: blood. This clonotype was sampled from a woman aged 45-59 years in good health. The chain uses TRBV4-1 and TRBJ2-1; 8 bases agree with TRBD2. CDR3 in DNA: TGCGCCAGCAGCCAAGATTTGCGGGGGGAGTACAATGAGCAGTTCTTC. Encoded protein: CASSQDLRGEYNEQFF.